These T cell receptor beta chains were read from a single sample in a study of regulatory T cells in long-lasting Graves disease. One entry per CDR3 protein, called by TCRdb with MiXCR from the multiplex PCR reads. Here the sample spans around 480,000 distinct CDR3 sequences, under 20% being singletons. These same data were also listed under a study on T cells in Graves' hyperthyroidism and ophthalmopathy.

The starting material was peripheral blood mononuclear cells (PBMCs), obtained at new diagnosis, from a patient treated with antithyroid drugs. The receptors shown here come from a man aged 40-49 years with Graves disease. CDR3s include the opening cysteine and the closing phenylalanine or tryptophan. D genes are given only for firm matches. Clone size is given for some rows only: seen once, a few or many times, or a class if the clone is expanded.

size,J,D,V,CDR3,DNA
many,TRBJ2-5,.,TRBV18,CASSRDLQETQYF,TGTGCCAGCTCACGGGACCTACAAGAGACCCAGTACTTC
once,TRBJ2-7,TRBD1,TRBV28,CASSPSRDRGYEQYF,TGTGCCAGCAGTCCCAGCCGGGACAGAGGCTACGAGCAGTACTTC
.,TRBJ2-7,TRBD2,TRBV12-3/TRBV12-4,CASSPGLAGTYEQHF,TGTGCCAGCAGCCCAGGACTAGCGGGGACCTACGAGCAGCACTTC
many,TRBJ1-2,TRBD1,TRBV6-1,CASSVPLTGGVFYGYTF,TGTGCCAGCAGTGTCCCTCTTACAGGGGGCGTTTTCTATGGCTACACCTTC
many,TRBJ2-1,TRBD1,TRBV2,CASSNRDRGRDEQFF,TGTGCCAGCAGTAACCGGGACAGGGGGCGCGATGAGCAGTTCTTC
.,TRBJ2-1,.,TRBV4-1,CASSPGKSSYNEQFF,TGCGCCAGCAGCCCAGGAAAGAGCTCCTACAATGAGCAGTTCTTC
few,TRBJ2-7,.,TRBV13,CASSVNSYEQYF,TGTGCCAGCAGCGTGAACAGCTACGAGCAGTACTTC
few,TRBJ2-1,TRBD2,TRBV7-2,CASSLLSSGSHNEQFF,TGTGCCAGCAGCTTACTATCTAGCGGGTCACACAATGAGCAGTTCTTC
once,TRBJ1-1,.,TRBV29-1,CSVEDLYPGSEAFF,TGCAGCGTTGAAGATCTGTACCCTGGAAGTGAAGCTTTCTTT
many,TRBJ2-1,.,TRBV2,CASNERLYNEQFF,TGTGCCAGCAACGAACGACTCTACAATGAGCAGTTCTTC
.,TRBJ2-1,TRBD2,TRBV27,CASKPSGHTYNEQFF,TGTGCCAGCAAACCTAGCGGGCACACCTACAATGAGCAGTTCTTC
.,TRBJ1-1,TRBD1,TRBV9,CASSVVGQPDLEAFF,TGTGCCAGCAGCGTAGTGGGACAGCCGGACCTTGAAGCTTTCTTT
many,TRBJ2-1,.,TRBV18,CASSPLDFNEQFF,TGTGCCAGCTCACCGTTGGACTTCAATGAGCAGTTCTTC
many,TRBJ2-1,TRBD1,TRBV29-1,CSVDLQRDSVNTSYNEQFF,TGCAGCGTTGACCTACAGAGGGACAGTGTAAACACGTCGTACAATGAGCAGTTCTTC
few,TRBJ2-6,.,TRBV11-2,CASSSERSQSSGANVLTF,TGTGCCAGCAGCTCCGAGAGGTCTCAAAGCTCTGGGGCCAACGTCCTGACTTTC
many,TRBJ2-3,.,TRBV28,CASSSPGGGADTQYF,TGTGCCAGCAGTTCCCCTGGGGGGGGCGCAGATACGCAGTATTTT
.,TRBJ2-5,TRBD1,TRBV12-3/TRBV12-4,CASSSSGQGFRETQYF,TGTGCCAGCAGTTCCTCTGGACAGGGTTTTCGAGAGACCCAGTACTTC
many,TRBJ2-2,.,TRBV24-1,CATSDPDKNTGELFF,TGTGCCACCAGTGACCCAGACAAGAACACCGGGGAGCTGTTTTTT
.,TRBJ2-4,.,TRBV5-1,CASSGGGQAKNIQYF,TGCGCCAGCAGTGGGGGCGGGCAAGCTAAAAACATTCAGTACTTC
few,TRBJ1-6,.,TRBV5-1,CASSPDGRGDSPLHF,TGCGCCAGCAGCCCGGACGGCAGGGGAGATTCACCCCTCCACTTT
many,TRBJ2-1,.,TRBV24-1,CATSDFTAESSYNEQFF,TGTGCCACCAGTGATTTCACGGCGGAGAGCTCCTACAATGAGCAGTTCTTC
.,TRBJ2-1,.,TRBV19,CASSMAGYISHEQFF,TGTGCCAGTAGTATGGCGGGATACATCTCCCATGAGCAGTTCTTC
.,TRBJ2-1,.,TRBV6-2/TRBV6-3,CASSFTTSYNEQFF,TGTGCCAGCAGTTTCACGACTAGCTACAATGAGCAGTTCTTC
many,TRBJ2-1,TRBD2,TRBV5-8,CASSIGLAAYNEQFF,TGTGCCAGCAGCATAGGACTAGCGGCCTACAATGAGCAGTTCTTC
.,TRBJ2-3,.,TRBV27,CASSSRGAGDTQYF,TGTGCCAGCAGTTCCCGCGGAGCGGGAGATACGCAGTATTTT
many,TRBJ2-2,TRBD2,TRBV11-2,CASRALATMNTGELFF,TGTGCCAGCAGGGCACTAGCGACCATGAACACCGGGGAGCTGTTTTTT
.,TRBJ2-1,.,TRBV28,CASSQGSEPEQFF,TGTGCCAGCAGCCAGGGAAGTGAACCTGAGCAGTTCTTC
many,TRBJ2-7,.,TRBV11-2,CASSSLTGVSLEQYF,TGTGCCAGCAGCTCTTTAACGGGAGTCTCTCTCGAGCAGTACTTC
many,TRBJ1-2,TRBD1,TRBV28,CAAGGNYGYTF,TGTGCCGCAGGGGGAAACTATGGCTACACCTTC
many,TRBJ2-7,.,TRBV11-2,CASSLGSGPWGEQYF,TGTGCCAGCAGCTTAGGCTCGGGACCCTGGGGCGAGCAGTACTTC
once,TRBJ2-1,TRBD1,TRBV12-3/TRBV12-4,CASTTGGSEQFF,TGTGCCAGCACCACAGGGGGCTCTGAGCAGTTCTTC
many,TRBJ1-1,.,TRBV28,CASNYRGRGGNTEAFF,TGTGCCAGCAATTATCGGGGGCGGGGCGGCAACACTGAAGCTTTCTTT
.,TRBJ2-1,TRBD2,TRBV5-6,CASSLERGLAVDNEQFF,TGTGCCAGCAGCTTGGAGAGGGGACTAGCGGTAGACAATGAGCAGTTCTTC
many,TRBJ2-5,.,TRBV3-1,CASSQGALKTQYF,TGTGCCAGCAGCCAAGGAGCGCTAAAGACCCAGTACTTC
many,TRBJ2-5,TRBD2,TRBV10-2,CASRAGGAETQYF,TGCGCCAGCAGGGCGGGAGGGGCAGAGACCCAGTACTTC
.,TRBJ2-2,.,TRBV5-4,CASSLDGATGELFF,TGTGCCAGCAGCTTAGACGGGGCCACCGGGGAGCTGTTTTTT
.,TRBJ2-3,TRBD2,TRBV7-8,CATSRLAGSSDTQYF,TGTGCCACCTCACGACTAGCGGGAAGTTCAGATACGCAGTATTTT
.,TRBJ2-1,.,TRBV27,CASSLGSWRDEQFF,TGTGCCAGCAGTTTAGGGTCGTGGCGGGATGAGCAGTTCTTC
.,TRBJ1-2,.,TRBV27,CASSFVHTNYGYTF,TGTGCCAGCAGTTTCGTGCACACGAACTATGGCTACACCTTC
few,TRBJ2-1,TRBD1,TRBV7-6,CASSRRGTGSYNEQFF,TGTGCCAGCAGCCGTCGTGGGACAGGGTCGTACAATGAGCAGTTCTTC
many,TRBJ2-5,TRBD1,TRBV11-2,CASSSQGTGEETQYF,TGTGCCAGCAGCTCCCAGGGGACAGGGGAGGAGACCCAGTACTTC
many,TRBJ1-5,.,TRBV30,CAWSVVQSNQPQHF,TGTGCCTGGAGTGTGGTACAGAGCAATCAGCCCCAGCATTTT
many,TRBJ2-2,.,TRBV27,CASSLQGLPVSTGELFF,TGTGCCAGCAGTTTACAGGGACTCCCAGTGAGCACCGGGGAGCTGTTTTTT
.,TRBJ2-2,.,TRBV28,CASMEGVNTGELFF,TGTGCCAGCATGGAGGGAGTAAACACCGGGGAGCTGTTTTTT
.,TRBJ2-3,TRBD2,TRBV29-1,CSVGGGLADTDTQYF,TGCAGCGTTGGTGGCGGACTAGCGGACACAGATACGCAGTATTTT
many,TRBJ2-2,TRBD1,TRBV12-3/TRBV12-4,CASSLGQGARGELFF,TGTGCCAGCAGTTTGGGGCAGGGGGCGCGAGGGGAGCTGTTTTTT
many,TRBJ2-1,.,TRBV2,CASSAGSGRVYNEQFF,TGTGCCAGCAGTGCTGGGTCGGGACGGGTCTACAATGAGCAGTTCTTC
many,TRBJ2-5,.,TRBV28,CASRTRDRETQYF,TGTGCCAGCAGGACCCGGGATAGGGAGACCCAGTACTTC
many,TRBJ2-5,TRBD2,TRBV29-1,CSVEDLAGVGETQYF,TGCAGCGTTGAAGATCTAGCGGGAGTGGGGGAGACCCAGTACTTC
.,TRBJ2-7,.,TRBV27,CASSYGVSGEQYF,TGTGCCAGCAGTTATGGGGTTTCGGGGGAGCAGTACTTC